A selection of T cell receptor beta chains follows, all from one sample in a study of T cell responses to AZD1222 COVID-19 vaccine. Produced via immunoSEQ multiplex PCR; TCRdb's table is partial and in-frame only. The sample includes 150,000 to 200,000 clones, roughly nine tenths of them seen just once. The sequenced sample was peripheral blood, obtained 28 days after the second AZD1222 dose. Source of these receptors: an adult who received the AZD1222 COVID-19 vaccine. The CDR3 runs from the conserved cysteine through the conserved F or W.

V gene,J gene,CDR3 protein
TRBV23-1,TRBJ2-4,CASSQSGRADKGQAKNIQYF
TRBV18,TRBJ1-5,CASSPGGSQPQHF
TRBV3-1/TRBV3-2,TRBJ2-1,CASSNGAYNEQFF
TRBV3-1/TRBV3-2,TRBJ1-1,CASTPENRRNTEAFF
TRBV25-1,TRBJ1-2,CASSASVNIGGYTF
TRBV7-6,TRBJ2-5,CASTWGTPETQYF
TRBV11-2,TRBJ1-5,CASSLGYGVDQPQHF
TRBV9,TRBJ1-4,CASSVGVGGNEKLFF
TRBV10-3,TRBJ1-1,CAIAGTVNTEAFF
TRBV4-1,TRBJ2-7,CASSQEWGTVIVYEQYF
TRBV13,TRBJ2-3,CASSLGLAGGFQTDTQYF
TRBV25-1,TRBJ1-1,CASSESGDMREAFF
TRBV9,TRBJ2-5,CASSPRSGEETQYF
TRBV7-9,TRBJ2-3,CAIRSLDHTDTQYF
TRBV3-1/TRBV3-2,TRBJ1-1,CASSQRSYLNTEAFF
TRBV5-5,TRBJ2-7,CASSGSSYEQYF
TRBV19,TRBJ1-1,CASSMGDPVNTEAFF
TRBV28,TRBJ1-2,CASSLSGGGGGNYGYTF
TRBV5-1,TRBJ2-1,CASSLSGGAYNEQFF
TRBV3-1/TRBV3-2,TRBJ2-2,CASSQDLTGELFF
TRBV15,TRBJ1-5,CATSAGDRADYSNQPQHF
TRBV5-6,TRBJ2-7,CASSPLDGYEQYF
TRBV5-4,TRBJ1-2,CASSLAEGARHGYTF
TRBV15,TRBJ1-6,CATSSLFSVTGTLHF
TRBV28,TRBJ2-7,CASSPPGAEQYF
TRBV5-6,TRBJ1-2,CASSFLRAGSSNYGYTF
TRBV19,TRBJ2-7,CASSRREGVHEQYF
TRBV19,TRBJ2-7,CASSPRGESYEQYF
TRBV13,TRBJ2-7,CASSAGRDPPYEQYF
TRBV4-1,TRBJ1-2,CASSQMTGGHYGYTF
TRBV7-2,TRBJ2-7,CASSLEPGPYEQYF
TRBV4-1,TRBJ2-7,CASSQDRSGDYSYEQYF
TRBV4-1,TRBJ2-4,CASSQEGARAKNIQYF
TRBV5-6,TRBJ1-2,CASSLIQSNYGYTF
TRBV5-6,TRBJ2-1,CASSPISGRYNEQFF
TRBV7-9,TRBJ1-5,CASSYRSNQPQHF
TRBV6-1,TRBJ1-1,CASSDKVAAPTEAFF
TRBV3-1/TRBV3-2,TRBJ1-1,CASSLGQAREAFF
TRBV2,TRBJ1-4,CASSRTGEAKLFF
TRBV2,TRBJ1-5,CASSQRQGRNQPQHF
TRBV5-1,TRBJ2-7,CASSLYTSGGNEQYF
TRBV14,TRBJ1-2,CASSQDWGADYGYTF
TRBV5-4,TRBJ2-7,CASSLDGASKGIEQYF
TRBV4-3,TRBJ1-2,CASSQDYGGYTF
TRBV10-2,TRBJ2-3,CASSESSNTQYF
TRBV25-1,TRBJ2-2,CASSSLSGGEVGELFF
TRBV6-6,TRBJ2-3,CASSRDYRETSPRTQYF
TRBV2,TRBJ1-5,CASSAQGQGQPQHF
TRBV12-3/TRBV12-4,TRBJ1-2,CASSLGGHGYTF